The clone carrying this TCR beta chain was seen only a few times. The record originates from a study of OX40 agonist ivuxolimab in advanced cancers. Assay used: immunoSEQ multiplex PCR; TCRdb lists only in-frame clones, some missing. The data show around 50,000 clones, 70% to 90% seen once. This specimen was CD4+ or CD8+ T cells sorted from blood, taken in a trial of the OX40 agonist ivuxolimab. The receptor was derived from an adult with an advanced solid tumor such as melanoma, head and neck, liver or kidney cancer.

This CDR3 reads CASSADRGGDIQYF. The CDR3 nucleotides read TGTGCCAGCAGCGCCGACAGGGGAGGGGACATTCAGTACTTC. This chain uses TRBV5-6 with TRBJ2-4; weak D call: TRBD1 (8 bases). Trimming removed 4 bases at V and 8 bases at J, with 16 bases between. The CDR3 runs to 14 residues. Germline CDR1 is SGHDT and CDR2 is YYEEEE.